The next 8 T cell receptor beta chains were all read from a single sample in a study of T cells after yellow fever vaccination. A single record per CDR3 protein comes from TCRdb applying MiXCR to the 5' RACE reads. The sample lists 400,000 or so distinct CDR3 sequences, over 5% occurring once. This specimen was PBMCs, taken 5 days after the yellow fever booster vaccination. These TCRs come from a man aged 30 to 39 who received the YFV17D yellow fever vaccine.

In its sample, this clonotype was seen many times. The rearrangement uses TRBV6-4 and TRBJ2-2; unclear D gene. The CDR3 consists of 14 residues. Trimming stripped 6 bases from V and 1 base from J, with 9 bases between. Germline V gives CDR1 MRHNA, CDR2 SNTAGT. The chain's CDR3 is CASRPEVNTGELFF. CDR3 DNA sequence: TGTGCCAGCAGACCAGAGGTGAACACCGGGGAGCTGTTTTTT.

This clonotype has just a few counts. The gene calls are TRBV5-1 and TRBJ2-7; D gene unclear. Trimming left V 0 bases short and J 8 bases short, with 12 bases between. This CDR3 has 13 amino acids. CDR1 and CDR2 from the germline V gene are SGHRS and YFSETQ. The DNA for the CDR3 is TGCGCCAGCAGCTTGGCCACGGACCGTAAGCAGTACTTC. Protein: CASSLATDRKQYF.

The genes are TRBV6-1 and TRBJ2-2; unclear D gene. Germline lookup yields CDR1 MNHNS and CDR2 SASEGT. V dropped 10 bases and J dropped 6 bases, with 15 bases sitting between them. The CDR3 contains 13 residues. The CDR3 loop is CATGIVLSGELFF. In DNA, the CDR3 is TGTGCCACCGGTATCGTGTTGTCCGGGGAGCTGTTTTTT.

This clonotype showed up many times. J is TRBJ2-3 and V is TRBV19; 12 bases fit TRBD2. The CDR3 has 16 residues. Germline CDR1 LNHDA, CDR2 SQIVND (reference sequence). V lost 6 bases, J lost 0 bases, and 4 bases stayed unmatched. CDR3 coding DNA: TGTGCCAGTAGCGGACTAGCGGGGACTAGCACAGATACGCAGTATTTT. It translates to CASSGLAGTSTDTQYF.

This rearrangement joins TRBV11-2 to TRBJ2-5, with 9 bases that match TRBD2. Germline assignment: CDR1 SGHAT and CDR2 FQNNGV. The length of the CDR3 is 16 residues. The V gene end was trimmed by 7 bases and the J gene end by 5 bases; junction bases not matched to a gene: 14. The CDR3 nucleotides are TGTGCCAGCACCCGAAGGGCTAGCGGGAATCGGGAGACCCAGTACTTC. As protein: CASTRRASGNRETQYF.

In this sample, this clonotype turned up many times. In nucleotides, the CDR3 is TGCGCCAGCAGCAGTCGGGAAGGCACAGATACGCAGTATTTT. It is translated as CASSSREGTDTQYF. The chain has TRBV5-1 and TRBJ2-3, with a possible D match to TRBD2 (5 bases). There are 14 residues in the CDR3. Trimming shortened V by 4 bases and J by 1 base, and 10 bases separated the two germline ends. In germline, CDR1 is SGHRS, CDR2 YFSETQ.

This clonotype was found many times. V gene TRBV18 combines with J gene TRBJ2-3; D call uncertain. Trimming pared 8 bases from V and 0 bases from J, leaving 9 bases between. CDR3 length: 13 amino acids. Looked up from germline, CDR1 is KGHSH and CDR2 is LQKENI. The CDR3 here is CASSPPSTDTQYF. CDR3 coding DNA: TGTGCCAGCAGCCCGCCCAGCACAGATACGCAGTATTTT.

This clonotype came up once. The chain has TRBV5-4 and TRBJ1-1; TRBD1 is a possible D gene (5 bases). Trimming took 2 bases from V and 8 from J, leaving 19 bases between them. Germline-derived CDR1 and CDR2 are SGHNT and YYREEE (reference sequence). There are 15 residues in the CDR3. DNA for the CDR3: TGTGCCAGCAGCTTCGGGGGGATTGGGTCTAGAGAAGCTTTCTTT. The encoded protein is CASSFGGIGSREAFF.